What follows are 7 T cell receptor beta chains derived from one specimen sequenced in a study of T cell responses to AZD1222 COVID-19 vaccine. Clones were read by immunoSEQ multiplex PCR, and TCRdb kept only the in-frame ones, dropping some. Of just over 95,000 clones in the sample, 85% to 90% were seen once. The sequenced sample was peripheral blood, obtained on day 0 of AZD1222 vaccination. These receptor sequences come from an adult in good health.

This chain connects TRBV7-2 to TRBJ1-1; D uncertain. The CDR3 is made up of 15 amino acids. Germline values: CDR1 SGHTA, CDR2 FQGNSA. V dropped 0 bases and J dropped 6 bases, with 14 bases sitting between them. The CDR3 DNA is TGTGCCAGCAGCTTAGCTCTCCCGGGTCTGGCTGAAGCTTTCTTT. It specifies CASSLALPGLAEAFF.

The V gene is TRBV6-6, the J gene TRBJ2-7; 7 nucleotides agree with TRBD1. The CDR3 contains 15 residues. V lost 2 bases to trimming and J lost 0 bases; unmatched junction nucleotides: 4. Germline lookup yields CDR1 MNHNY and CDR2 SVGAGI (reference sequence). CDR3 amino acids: CASSYTGQASYEQYF. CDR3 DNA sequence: TGTGCCAGCAGTTACACCGGACAGGCCTCCTACGAGCAGTACTTC.

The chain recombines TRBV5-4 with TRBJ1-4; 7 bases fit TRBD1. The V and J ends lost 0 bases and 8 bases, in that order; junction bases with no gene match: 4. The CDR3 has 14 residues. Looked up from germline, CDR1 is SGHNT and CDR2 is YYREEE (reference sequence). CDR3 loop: CASSLGQGDEKLFF. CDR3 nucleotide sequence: TGTGCCAGCAGCTTGGGACAGGGCGACGAAAAACTGTTTTTT.

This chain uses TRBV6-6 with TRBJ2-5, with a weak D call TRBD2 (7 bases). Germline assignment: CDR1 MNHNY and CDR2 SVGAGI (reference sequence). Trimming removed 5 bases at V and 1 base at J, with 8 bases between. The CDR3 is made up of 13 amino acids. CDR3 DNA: TGTGCCAGCAGTGCGGGGGCCCAAGAGACCCAGTACTTC. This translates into CASSAGAQETQYF.

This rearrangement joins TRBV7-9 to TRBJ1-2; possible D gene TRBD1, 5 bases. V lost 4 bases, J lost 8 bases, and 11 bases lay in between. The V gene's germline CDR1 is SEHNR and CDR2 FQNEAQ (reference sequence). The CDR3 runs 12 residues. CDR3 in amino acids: CASSWGPDGYTF. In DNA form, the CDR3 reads TGTGCCAGCAGCTGGGGACCTGACGGCTACACCTTC.

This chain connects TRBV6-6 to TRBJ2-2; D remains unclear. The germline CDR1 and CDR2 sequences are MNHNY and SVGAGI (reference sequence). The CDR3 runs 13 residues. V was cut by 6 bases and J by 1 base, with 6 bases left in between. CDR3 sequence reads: CASRGMNTGELFF. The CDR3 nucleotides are TGTGCCAGCAGGGGAATGAACACCGGGGAGCTGTTTTTT.

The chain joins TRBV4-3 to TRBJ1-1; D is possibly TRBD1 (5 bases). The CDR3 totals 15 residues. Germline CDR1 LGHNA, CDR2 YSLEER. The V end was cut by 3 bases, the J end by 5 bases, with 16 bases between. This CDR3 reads CASSQTGGGETEAFF. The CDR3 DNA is TGCGCCAGCAGCCAGACGGGTGGAGGGGAGACTGAAGCTTTCTTT.